The 21 T cell receptor beta chains reported below all come from one sample, sequenced in a study of regulatory T cells in long-lasting Graves disease. Documented time point: newly diagnosed GD, antithyroid drugs for less than 3 months. Extracted PBMC RNA gave rise to the TCR library. TCR beta libraries were built with iRepertoire HTBI primers and Arm-PCR of CDR3 regions. TCRdb re-called the multiplex PCR reads through MiXCR, storing one row per CDR3 protein. The table shows 400,000 to 650,000 distinct CDR3 sequences, with 15% to 20% occurring only once. These data were also reused for a study on T cells in Graves' hyperthyroidism and ophthalmopathy.

The material was peripheral blood mononuclear cells (PBMCs), obtained at new diagnosis, from a patient treated with antithyroid drugs. Every receptor here comes from a woman aged 40-60 years with Graves disease.

This clonotype appeared many times. This chain uses TRBV12-3 or TRBV12-4 with TRBJ1-1, with TRBD1 as a possible D gene (6 bases). Between the trimmed V and J ends, which lost 5 bases and 5 bases, there was a span of 12 bases. The CDR3 consists of 13 residues. The CDR3 DNA is TGTGCCAGCAGTCCAGGGGCCGCTACTGAAGCTTTCTTT. This gives the protein CASSPGAATEAFF.

This clonotype appeared a few times. The chain is built from TRBV4-1 and TRBJ2-2, with 10 bases that match TRBD1. CDR3 size: 14 residues. With V trimmed by 6 bases and J by 4 bases, 2 bases remained unmatched. CDR1 MGHRA and CDR2 YSYEKL come from the germline V gene. In DNA, the CDR3 is TGCGCCAGCAGGGGACAGGGGACCACCGGGGAGCTGTTTTTT. Amino acid sequence: CASRGQGTTGELFF.

This clonotype was counted at least ten times. The genes are TRBV7-9 and TRBJ2-3; D might be TRBD2 (7 bases). The CDR3 spans 15 residues. The germline V gene encodes CDR1 SEHNR and CDR2 FQNEAQ (reference sequence). The V end was cut by 5 bases, the J end by 4 bases, with 16 bases between. The CDR3 loop is CASSPAGAPADTQYF. CDR3 in DNA: TGTGCCAGCAGCCCGGCGGGGGCGCCGGCAGATACGCAGTATTTT.

In DNA, the CDR3 is TGTGCCAGCTCACCACGGCGGGGGAGTTACGATACGCAGTATTTT. Translation gives CASSPRRGSYDTQYF. The V and J genes are TRBV18 and TRBJ2-3; TRBD2 matches at 7 bases. This CDR3 spans 15 amino acids. The V gene's germline CDR1 is KGHSH and CDR2 LQKENI. V was pared by 1 base and J by 6 bases, with 7 bases of the junction left unmatched.

Ten or more counts support this clonotype. V and J are TRBV4-1 and TRBJ2-3; no clear D gene. The CDR3 has 13 residues. CDR1 and CDR2 from the germline V gene are MGHRA and YSYEKL. Trimming pared 4 bases from V and 3 bases from J, leaving 8 bases between. The CDR3 DNA reads TGCGCCAGCAGCCTCCACGGGACAGATACGCAGTATTTT. This translates into CASSLHGTDTQYF.

This clonotype was recorded at least ten times. The gene calls are TRBV19 and TRBJ1-2; D unresolved. The V end lost 5 bases, the J end lost 1 base, and 11 bases lay between the germline ends. CDR3 length: 14 residues. CDR1 and CDR2 from the germline V gene are LNHDA and SQIVND (reference sequence). CDR3 in DNA: TGTGCCAGTAGTCAGGCAGGCCGTAACTATGGCTACACCTTC. It is translated as CASSQAGRNYGYTF.

This clonotype was seen repeatedly, ten times or more. The chain links TRBV9 to TRBJ2-2; D remains ambiguous. V gave up 2 bases and J gave up 5 bases, with 4 bases separating them. There are 12 residues in the CDR3. The germline gives CDR1 SGDLS, CDR2 YYNGEE. CDR3 residues: CASSVQTGELFF. The CDR3 bases are TGTGCCAGCAGCGTCCAGACCGGGGAGCTGTTTTTT.

The rearrangement uses TRBV11-2 and TRBJ2-6; 8 bases line up with TRBD2. The trim removed 4 bases at V and 0 bases at J, leaving 14 bases unmatched. The germline V gene has CDR1 SGHAT and CDR2 FQNNGV. The CDR3 runs to 20 residues. CDR3 DNA: TGTGCCAGCAGCTCGGGGGGGGCGAAACTCGAAAACTCTGGGGCCAACGTCCTGACTTTC. Amino acids: CASSSGGAKLENSGANVLTF.

This clonotype was detected ten times or more. This chain links TRBV5-1 with TRBJ2-1; perhaps TRBD2 as D (5 bases). CDR1 and CDR2 (germline): SGHRS, YFSETQ. The germline V and J ends were trimmed by 6 bases and 4 bases, with 11 bases remaining between them. CDR3 length: 13 amino acids. The CDR3 nucleotides read TGCGCCAGCACCCCCGGGATTTACAATGAGCAGTTCTTC. It yields the protein CASTPGIYNEQFF.

The rearrangement joins TRBV6-1 to TRBJ1-3; D is perhaps TRBD1 (6 bases). The CDR3 spans 15 residues. V shed 6 bases and J shed 2 bases, with 14 bases lying between them. Germline loops: CDR1 MNHNS, CDR2 SASEGT. CDR3 nucleotides: TGTGCCAGCAGGACAGGAGTACTGACTGGAAACACCATATATTTT. This translates into CASRTGVLTGNTIYF.

This clonotype was observed at least ten times. This CDR3 reads CASSTGQGPGNTIYF. In DNA, the CDR3 is TGCGCCAGCAGCACGGGACAGGGCCCTGGAAACACCATATATTTT. This rearrangement joins TRBV5-1 to TRBJ1-3; 9 bases map to TRBD1. Trimming took 4 bases from V and 2 from J; bases not matched to a gene: 4. The CDR3 has 15 residues. Germline values: CDR1 SGHRS, CDR2 YFSETQ.

This chain uses TRBV2 with TRBJ2-7; either TRBD1 or TRBD2 may supply D (5 bases each). Germline lookup yields CDR1 SNHLY and CDR2 FYNNEI. V gave up 2 bases and J gave up 3 bases, with 17 bases separating them. The CDR3 length is 16 residues. The CDR3 here is CASSERDASSYYEQYF. In DNA form, the CDR3 reads TGTGCCAGCAGTGAAAGGGACGCCAGCTCCTACTACGAGCAGTACTTC.

This chain joins TRBV9 and TRBJ2-3; TRBD2 agrees at 9 bases. The CDR3 loop spans 16 amino acids. V dropped 3 bases and J dropped 0; count of bases not matched to a gene: 5. CDR1 is SGDLS, CDR2 YYNGEE, per germline. The chain's CDR3 is CASSAEGLASTDTQYF. CDR3 DNA sequence: TGTGCCAGCAGCGCAGAGGGACTAGCTAGCACAGATACGCAGTATTTT. Complete variable domain (other parts from reference TRBV9 and TRBJ2-3): DSGVTQTPKHLITATGQRVTLRCSPRSGDLSVYWYQQSLDQGLQFLIQYYNGEERAKGNILERFSAQQFPDLHSELNLSSLELGDSALYFCASSAEGLASTDTQYFGPGTRLTVL.

This clonotype was counted many times. The chain joins TRBV28 to TRBJ2-2; D possibly corresponds to TRBD1 (6 bases). The V end was cut by 7 bases, the J end by 1 base, with 7 bases between. Germline values: CDR1 MDHEN, CDR2 SYDVKM. This CDR3 is built from 13 residues. The CDR3 coding sequence is TGTGCCAGCAAGACAGGGAACACCGGGGAGCTGTTTTTT. Encoded protein: CASKTGNTGELFF. Together with reference TRBV28 and TRBJ2-2, the CDR3 gives the full variable domain: DVKVTQSSRYLVKRTGEKVFLECVQDMDHENMFWYRQDPGLGLRLIYFSYDVKMKEKGDIPEGYSVSREKKERFSLILESASTNQTSMYLCASKTGNTGELFFGEGSRLTVL.

To note about this clonotype: It may be a read error: a sequence one base away is much more abundant. The CDR3 region is CASSHGQSSGNTIYF. In DNA, the CDR3 is TGTGCCAGCAGTCATGGACAGAGCTCTGGAAACACCATATATTTT. The chain recombines TRBV6-1 with TRBJ1-3; D is possibly TRBD1 (6 bases). In germline, CDR1 is MNHNS, CDR2 SASEGT. The CDR3 has 15 amino acids. Deletions cut 5 bases from V and 0 bases from J, with 11 bases between.

This chain uses TRBV11-2 with TRBJ1-1; TRBD1 matches at 9 bases. Trimming cost V 0 bases and J 0 bases; bases outside gene matches: 8. The CDR3 sequence is 18 residues long. CDR1 and CDR2 (germline): SGHAT, FQNNGV. CDR3 sequence (DNA): TGTGCCAGCAGCTTAGACGCAACAGGGGGCTCCATGAACACTGAAGCTTTCTTT. Translated, it gives CASSLDATGGSMNTEAFF.

This clonotype was seen ten or more times. V usage is TRBV15 and J usage is TRBJ2-1, with D unclear. V was pared by 2 bases and J by 4 bases, with 3 bases between. CDR1 and CDR2 from the germline V gene are LNHNV and YYDKDF (reference sequence). This CDR3 region has 12 residues. The CDR3 DNA follows: TGTGCCACCAGCAGACCTTACAATGAGCAGTTCTTC. Translated, it gives CATSRPYNEQFF.

J is TRBJ1-1 and V is TRBV9; the match to TRBD1 covers 9 bases. V lost 1 base and J lost 8; bases outside the gene matches: 3. CDR1 and CDR2 from the germline V gene are SGDLS and YYNGEE. This CDR3 is 13 amino acids long. CDR3 bases: TGTGCCAGCAGCGTACGACAGGGGGGGGAAGCTTTCTTT. Translating gives CASSVRQGGEAFF.

This clonotype was found a few times. This chain connects TRBV5-1 to TRBJ2-7; D call uncertain. V shed 1 base and J shed 2 bases, with 10 bases lying between them. The germline CDR1 and CDR2 sequences are SGHRS and YFSETQ. This CDR3 comprises 14 residues. The CDR3 loop reads CASSLKAGTYEQYF. The CDR3 region has the DNA TGCGCCAGCAGCTTGAAAGCCGGCACCTACGAGCAGTACTTC.

The CDR3: CASGARTGLYEQYF. CDR3 nucleotides: TGTGCCAGTGGGGCCAGGACAGGCCTGTACGAGCAGTACTTC. The gene calls are TRBV7-9 and TRBJ2-7; 7 bases are a match to TRBD1. Germline V lookup: CDR1 SEHNR, CDR2 FQNEAQ (reference sequence). Trimming removed 9 bases from V and 4 bases from J; junction bases left unmatched: 12. The CDR3 totals 14 residues.

This clonotype was counted ten times or more. The genes are TRBV7-8 and TRBJ2-1; the D is unclear. The CDR3 covers 13 residues. Trimming removed 0 bases at V and 5 bases at J, with 5 bases between. Germline V gene sequence: CDR1 SGHVS, CDR2 FQNEAQ. CDR3 sequence (DNA): TGTGCCAGCAGCTTAGCACGGGACAATGAGCAGTTCTTC. This sequence encodes CASSLARDNEQFF.